A single sample gave rise to the 31 T cell receptor beta chains below, sequenced in a study of radiotherapy plus CTLA-4 blockade in lung cancer. Libraries were prepared by immunoSEQ multiplex PCR; TCRdb keeps only in-frame clonotypes and omits some of them. The data show approximately 80,000 clones, 78% seen once. The sequencing here drew on peripheral blood, taken from a patient treated with radiotherapy plus ipilimumab. Receptor source: a human donor with non-small cell lung cancer whose response to radiotherapy plus ipilimumab could not be evaluated. Some clones in this sample may be carry-over from other donors' samples.

The chain combines TRBV7-3 with TRBJ2-2; tentative D call: TRBD2 (6 bases). The CDR3 loop spans 17 amino acids. Trimming took 3 bases from V and 2 from J, leaving 16 bases between them. Germline values: CDR1 SGHTA, CDR2 FQGTGA. CDR3 nucleotides: TGTGCCAGCAGCTTTGGGAGAGGGCGGGGTAACACCGGGGAGCTGTTTTTT. Its translation is CASSFGRGRGNTGELFF.

V usage is TRBV6-1 and J usage is TRBJ2-5, with D perhaps matching TRBD2 (5 bases). Germline V gene sequence: CDR1 MNHNS, CDR2 SASEGT. The V and J ends lost 3 bases and 1 base respectively, with 18 bases between them. CDR3 length: 17 residues. In nucleotides, the CDR3 is TGTGCCAGCAGTGACGCTAGCTTCGCGGTCGGCCAAGAGACCCAGTACTTC. This sequence encodes CASSDASFAVGQETQYF.

This sequence joins TRBV19 and TRBJ2-5, with D perhaps TRBD1 (5 bases). This CDR3 has 14 amino acids. CDR1 is LNHDA, CDR2 SQIVND, per germline (reference sequence). Trimming shortened V by 5 bases and J by 4 bases, and 14 bases separated the two germline ends. The CDR3 spells CASSPDTGGETQYF. The CDR3 nucleotides are TGTGCCAGTAGTCCCGACACAGGCGGAGAGACCCAGTACTTC. The entire variable domain, with the rest obtained from reference TRBV19 and TRBJ2-5, is as follows: DGGITQSPKYLFRKEGQNVTLSCEQNLNHDAMYWYRQDPGQGLRLIYYSQIVNDFQKGDIAEGYSVSREKKESFPLTVTSAQKNPTAFYLCASSPDTGGETQYFGPGTRLLVL.

The chain has TRBV6-4 and TRBJ1-1, with D possibly matching TRBD1 (5 bases). CDR1 and CDR2 (germline): MRHNA, SNTAGT. This CDR3 region has 13 residues. Trimming shortened V by 4 bases and J by 5 bases, and 11 bases separated the two germline ends. The CDR3 DNA reads as TGTGCCAGCAGTGGTTCAGGGCTGACTGAAGCTTTCTTT. This translates into CASSGSGLTEAFF.

The chain carries TRBV7-2 and TRBJ1-5; 8 bases are shared with TRBD1. There are 14 residues in the CDR3. The germline gives CDR1 SGHTA, CDR2 FQGNSA. Trimming took 5 bases from V and 3 from J; bases not matched to a gene: 3. In DNA, the CDR3 is TGTGCCAGCAGCACGACAGGGGCCAATCAGCCCCAGCATTTT. Translated, it gives CASSTTGANQPQHF.

V and J are TRBV5-1 and TRBJ2-5; 7 positions agree with TRBD2. Germline CDR1 reads SGHRS; CDR2 reads YFSETQ. The J segment lost 4 bases and the V segment lost 2 bases, leaving 2 bases of the junction unmatched. This CDR3 spans 13 amino acids. CDR3 amino acids: CASSFSGAETQYF. CDR3 bases: TGCGCCAGCAGCTTCAGCGGGGCAGAGACCCAGTACTTC. The full variable domain, in which reference TRBV5-1 and TRBJ2-5 provide the parts outside the CDR3, is KAGVTQTPRYLIKTRGQQVTLSCSPISGHRSVSWYQQTPGQGLQFLFEYFSETQRNKGNFPGRFSGRQFSNSRSEMNVSTLELGDSALYLCASSFSGAETQYFGPGTRLLVL.

The chain links TRBV18 to TRBJ1-1, with a weak D call TRBD1 (6 bases). With 5 bases removed from V and 5 bases from J, the gap between germline ends came to 18 bases. CDR3 size: 15 residues. CDR1 is KGHSH, CDR2 LQKENI, per germline. The CDR3 nucleotides are TGTGCCAGCTCAACACAACAGGACAGACGGACTGAAGCTTTCTTT. This codes for CASSTQQDRRTEAFF.

This clone has more than one count but fewer than ten. The chain links TRBV4-3 to TRBJ2-1; TRBD2 matches at 9 bases. This CDR3 is built from 16 residues. J was trimmed by 0 bases and V by 3 bases; bases with no gene match: 3. From germline, CDR1 is LGHNA and CDR2 YSLEER. CDR3 DNA sequence: TGCGCCAGCAGCCACTATAGCGGGAGCTCCTACAATGAGCAGTTCTTC. Translating it yields CASSHYSGSSYNEQFF.

The V gene is TRBV4-3, the J gene TRBJ1-4, with no clear D. The V gene lost 0 bases and the J gene lost 4 bases, with 9 bases spanning the gap. Germline V gives CDR1 LGHNA, CDR2 YSLEER. The CDR3 contains 15 residues. CDR3 nucleotide sequence: TGCGCCAGCAGCCAAGATCTGGGCTATAATGAAAAACTGTTTTTT. Amino acids: CASSQDLGYNEKLFF.

The chain links TRBV5-1 to TRBJ2-3, with a weak D call TRBD2 (7 bases). CDR1 is SGHRS, CDR2 YFSETQ, per germline. The CDR3 spans 15 residues. Trimming pared 4 bases from V and 2 bases from J, leaving 14 bases between. This CDR3 is CASSTGRGNTDTQYF. CDR3 nucleotides: TGCGCCAGCAGCACTGGGAGGGGGAACACAGATACGCAGTATTTT. Using reference TRBV5-1 and TRBJ2-3 for the parts outside the CDR3, the full variable domain is KAGVTQTPRYLIKTRGQQVTLSCSPISGHRSVSWYQQTPGQGLQFLFEYFSETQRNKGNFPGRFSGRQFSNSRSEMNVSTLELGDSALYLCASSTGRGNTDTQYFGPGTRLTVL.

A single count supports this clone. The chain uses TRBV7-6 and TRBJ2-7; 11 bases are shared with TRBD1. J gave up 4 bases and V 3 bases, and 11 bases lay outside the gene matches. The CDR3 contains 17 residues. Germline loops: CDR1 SGHVS, CDR2 FNYEAQ. CDR3 sequence reads: CASSLGLGTGGWYEQYF. The CDR3 DNA reads TGTGCCAGCAGCTTGGGATTAGGGACAGGGGGATGGTACGAGCAGTACTTC.

This clone showed up just once. The rearrangement uses TRBV5-1 and TRBJ1-2; 8 bases match TRBD1. Germline V gene data show CDR1 as SGHRS and CDR2 as YFSETQ. The CDR3 sequence is 17 residues long. The V and J ends lost 0 bases and 3 bases, in that order; junction bases with no gene match: 10. CDR3 region: CASSLGGQGEEDYGYTF. The CDR3 coding sequence is TGCGCCAGCAGCTTGGGTGGACAGGGAGAAGAGGACTATGGCTACACCTTC.

The chain joins TRBV6-5 to TRBJ2-7; no reliable D call. This CDR3 region has 11 residues. The germline V and J ends were trimmed by 6 bases and 6 bases, with 9 bases remaining between them. CDR1 is MNHEY and CDR2 is SVGAGI in the germline V gene. The CDR3: CASRSGAEQYF. CDR3 DNA: TGTGCCAGCAGGTCCGGTGCCGAGCAGTACTTC.

The chain links TRBV5-1 to TRBJ2-2, with 9 bases that match TRBD1. CDR1 SGHRS and CDR2 YFSETQ come from the germline V gene. This CDR3 is 16 amino acids long. J was trimmed by 4 bases and V by 5 bases; bases with no gene match: 9. The CDR3 DNA reads TGCGCCAGCAGGCGATTACAGGGGGCCGGCACCGGGGAGCTGTTTTTT. Its translation is CASRRLQGAGTGELFF. The variable domain in full, completed from reference TRBV5-1 and TRBJ2-2, reads KAGVTQTPRYLIKTRGQQVTLSCSPISGHRSVSWYQQTPGQGLQFLFEYFSETQRNKGNFPGRFSGRQFSNSRSEMNVSTLELGDSALYLCASRRLQGAGTGELFFGEGSRLTVL.

The chain carries TRBV30 and TRBJ1-2; 8 bases are a match to TRBD1. Germline loops: CDR1 GTSNPN, CDR2 SVGIG (reference sequence). The CDR3 is 15 amino acids. The V and J ends lost 3 bases and 2 bases, in that order; junction bases with no gene match: 8. CDR3 sequence: CAWSRQGIRNYGYTF. The CDR3 DNA follows: TGTGCCTGGAGCCGACAGGGGATCAGGAACTATGGCTACACCTTC. The whole variable domain, filled in from reference TRBV30 and TRBJ1-2, reads SQTIHQWPATLVQPVGSPLSLECTVEGTSNPNLYWYRQAAGRGLQLLFYSVGIGQISSEVPQNLSASRPQDRQFILSSKKLLLSDSGFYLCAWSRQGIRNYGYTFGSGTRLTVV.

The CDR3, as DNA: TGTGCCAGTAGTGTTAGCGGGGGGACTCACGAGCAGTACTTC. This gives the protein CASSVSGGTHEQYF. The V and J genes are TRBV19 and TRBJ2-7; TRBD2 aligns across 10 bases. J was trimmed by 5 bases and V by 5 bases; bases with no gene match: 6. CDR3 length: 14 amino acids. Germline CDR1 LNHDA, CDR2 SQIVND (reference sequence).

The chain couples TRBV15 to TRBJ2-7; the D gene is possibly TRBD1 (5 bases). Trimming stripped 0 bases from V and 3 bases from J, with 9 bases between. Germline-derived CDR1 and CDR2 are LNHNV and YYDKDF (reference sequence). This CDR3 spans 14 amino acids. The CDR3 nucleotides are TGTGCCACCAGCAGAGATCGACAGTACTACGAGCAGTACTTC. Encoded protein: CATSRDRQYYEQYF.

V is TRBV7-2 and J is TRBJ1-2; D may be TRBD1 (5 bases). The CDR3 runs to 16 residues. Germline V CDR1 and CDR2: SGHTA, FQGNSA. V dropped 0 bases and J dropped 5 bases, with 16 bases sitting between them. CDR3 bases: TGTGCCAGCAGCTTAGCGAATAGGGACGCGGGGTATGGCTACACCTTC. It translates to CASSLANRDAGYGYTF.

The chain carries TRBV15 and TRBJ2-7; D call uncertain. The V end lost 1 base, the J end lost 2 bases, and 18 bases lay between the germline ends. Germline CDR1 is LNHNV and CDR2 is YYDKDF (reference sequence). The CDR3 is made up of 17 amino acids. The CDR3 loop reads CATSRVRSLGRTYEQYF. The CDR3 DNA reads TGTGCCACCAGCAGAGTAAGAAGTCTAGGCCGAACCTACGAGCAGTACTTC.

This clone came up once. J is TRBJ1-1 and V is TRBV19; possible D gene TRBD1, 5 bases. V lost 7 bases and J 5 bases, leaving 17 bases between the germline ends. CDR3 length equals 14 residues. Germline V gene sequence: CDR1 LNHDA, CDR2 SQIVND (reference sequence). The chain's CDR3 is CASIGGARGTEAFF. CDR3 DNA sequence: TGTGCCAGTATCGGCGGGGCTCGCGGAACTGAAGCTTTCTTT.

The CDR3 sequence is CASSGQGAGNQPQHF. As DNA, the CDR3 is TGTGCCAGCAGTGGGCAGGGGGCTGGAAATCAGCCCCAGCATTTT. The V gene is TRBV6-1, the J gene TRBJ1-5; 8 nucleotides align to TRBD1. V was pared by 4 bases and J by 4 bases, with 6 bases of the junction left unmatched. This CDR3 is 15 amino acids long. Germline V lookup: CDR1 MNHNS, CDR2 SASEGT.

The V gene is TRBV6-1, the J gene TRBJ1-5, with D maybe TRBD1 (6 bases). CDR1 is MNHNS, CDR2 SASEGT, per germline. The CDR3 has 14 residues. The ends were cut back, 6 bases at V and 3 bases at J, with 12 bases in the middle. CDR3 nucleotides: TGTGCCAGCAGCCCAGGACAGAACAATCAGCCCCAGCATTTT. This translates into CASSPGQNNQPQHF.

V is TRBV27 and J is TRBJ2-1; perhaps TRBD2 as D (6 bases). The CDR3 is 19 amino acids. Per germline, CDR1 MNHEY and CDR2 SMNVEV (reference sequence). Trimming stripped 3 bases from V and 5 bases from J, with 26 bases between. DNA of the CDR3: TGTGCCAGCAGTTTTGGGACTCGAACCTACCCCGGCTTCCACAATGAGCAGTTCTTC. This gives the protein CASSFGTRTYPGFHNEQFF.

The J gene is TRBJ2-2, the V gene TRBV5-1, with D unclear. V lost 2 bases and J 7 bases, leaving 9 bases between the germline ends. CDR1 is SGHRS, CDR2 YFSETQ, per germline. The length of the CDR3 is 13 residues. CDR3 coding DNA: TGCGCCAGCAGCTTTAACCTAGGCGGGGAGCTGTTTTTT. Its translation is CASSFNLGGELFF.

V and J are TRBV5-6 and TRBJ1-4, with TRBD1 as a possible D gene (5 bases). The V end was cut by 6 bases, the J end by 5 bases, with 26 bases between. The CDR3 is 18 residues long. CDR1 and CDR2 from the germline V gene are SGHDT and YYEEEE. Here the CDR3 reads CASTYTLHRAGWNEKLFF. CDR3 DNA sequence: TGTGCCAGCACCTACACCCTTCATAGGGCAGGGTGGAATGAAAAACTGTTTTTT.

The V and J genes are TRBV5-1 and TRBJ2-1, with TRBD1 matching over 10 bases. Trimming at V came to 2 bases and at J to 8 bases, leaving 1 base not matched to a gene. The germline CDR1 and CDR2 sequences are SGHRS and YFSETQ. The CDR3 is 13 amino acids. CDR3: CASSFGTGDEQFF. CDR3 in DNA: TGCGCCAGCAGCTTCGGGACAGGGGATGAGCAGTTCTTC.

V is TRBV5-1 and J is TRBJ2-3, with TRBD2 identical over 10 bases. The CDR3 is made up of 17 amino acids. Germline lookup yields CDR1 SGHRS and CDR2 YFSETQ. Unmatched junction bases numbered 11, after V lost 4 bases and J lost 3 bases. CDR3 coding DNA: TGCGCCAGCAGCCCCGTGATAGCGGGGGGCCTTACAGATACGCAGTATTTT. Residues: CASSPVIAGGLTDTQYF. Variable domain in full (rest from reference TRBV5-1 and TRBJ2-3): KAGVTQTPRYLIKTRGQQVTLSCSPISGHRSVSWYQQTPGQGLQFLFEYFSETQRNKGNFPGRFSGRQFSNSRSEMNVSTLELGDSALYLCASSPVIAGGLTDTQYFGPGTRLTVL.

V gene TRBV30 combines with J gene TRBJ2-7; 8 nucleotides line up with TRBD2. Trimming at V came to 0 bases and at J to 4 bases, leaving 8 bases not matched to a gene. Germline V CDR1 and CDR2: GTSNPN, SVGIG (reference sequence). CDR3 length equals 15 residues. This CDR3 reads CAWSVQSGGEYEQYF. In DNA, the CDR3 is TGTGCCTGGAGTGTACAATCGGGGGGGGAGTACGAGCAGTACTTC.

V usage is TRBV7-8 and J usage is TRBJ2-2; D uncertain. Per the germline V gene, CDR1 is SGHVS and CDR2 is FQNEAQ. The CDR3 spans 15 residues. Trimming removed 2 bases from V and 0 bases from J, with 7 bases in between. Written as DNA, the CDR3 is TGTGCCAGCAGCTTAATGGGCGCGAACACCGGGGAGCTGTTTTTT. As protein: CASSLMGANTGELFF.

A few counts support this clone. The chain has TRBV28 and TRBJ2-5; TRBD2 matches at 7 bases. Germline trimming cut 8 bases from V and 0 bases from J; bases unmatched to any gene: 9. The germline CDR1 and CDR2 sequences are MDHEN and SYDVKM. The CDR3 consists of 15 residues. CDR3 in DNA: TGTGCCAGCCGGAAGTGGGGGGGGAACCAAGAGACCCAGTACTTC. Amino acid sequence: CASRKWGGNQETQYF.

This chain joins TRBV5-4 and TRBJ2-7, with D unclear. Trimming removed 0 bases from V and 1 base from J, with 8 bases in between. CDR1 and CDR2 from the germline V gene are SGHNT and YYREEE (reference sequence). The CDR3 runs to 14 residues. The CDR3 sequence is CASSLGGSSYEQYF. Here the CDR3 DNA reads TGTGCCAGCAGCTTGGGAGGCAGTTCCTACGAGCAGTACTTC.